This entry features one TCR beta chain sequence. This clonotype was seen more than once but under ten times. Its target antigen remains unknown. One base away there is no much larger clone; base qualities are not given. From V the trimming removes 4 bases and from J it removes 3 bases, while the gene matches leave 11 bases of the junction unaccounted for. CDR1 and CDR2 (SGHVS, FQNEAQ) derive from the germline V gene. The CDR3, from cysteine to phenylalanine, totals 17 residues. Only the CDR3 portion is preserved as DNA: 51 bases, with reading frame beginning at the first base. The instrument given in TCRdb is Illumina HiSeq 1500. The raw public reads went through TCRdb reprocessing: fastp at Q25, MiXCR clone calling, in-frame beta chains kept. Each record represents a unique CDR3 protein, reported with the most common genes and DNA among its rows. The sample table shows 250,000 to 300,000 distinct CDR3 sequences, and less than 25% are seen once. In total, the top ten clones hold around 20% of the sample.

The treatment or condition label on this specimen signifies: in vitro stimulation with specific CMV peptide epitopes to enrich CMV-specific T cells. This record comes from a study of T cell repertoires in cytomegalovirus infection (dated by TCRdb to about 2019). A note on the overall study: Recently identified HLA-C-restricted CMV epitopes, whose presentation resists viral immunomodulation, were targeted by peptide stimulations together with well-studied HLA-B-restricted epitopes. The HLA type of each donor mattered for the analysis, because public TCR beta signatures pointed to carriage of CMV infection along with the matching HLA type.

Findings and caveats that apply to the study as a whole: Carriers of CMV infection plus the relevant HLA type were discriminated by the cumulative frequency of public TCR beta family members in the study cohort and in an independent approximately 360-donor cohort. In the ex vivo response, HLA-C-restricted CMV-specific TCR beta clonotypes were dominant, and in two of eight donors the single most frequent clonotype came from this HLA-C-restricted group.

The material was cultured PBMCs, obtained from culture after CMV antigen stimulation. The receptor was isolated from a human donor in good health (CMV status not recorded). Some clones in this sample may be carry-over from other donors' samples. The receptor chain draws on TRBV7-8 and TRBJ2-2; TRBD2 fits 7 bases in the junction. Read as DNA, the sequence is TGTGCCAGCAGCTCCTCCAAGCGGGACCCATACACCGGGGAGCTGTTTTTT. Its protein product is CASSSSKRDPYTGELFF. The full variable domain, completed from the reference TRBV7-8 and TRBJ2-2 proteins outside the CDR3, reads GAGVSQSPRYKVAKRGQDVALRCDPISGHVSLFWYQQALGQGPEFLTYFQNEAQLDKSGLPSDRFFAERPEGSVSTLKIQRTQQEDSAVYLCASSSSKRDPYTGELFFGEGSRLTVL.